This entry lists 13 T cell receptor beta chains sequenced from one sample in a study of T cell repertoires in cytomegalovirus infection. Via MiXCR, TCRdb re-called the reads, giving one row per CDR3 protein. The table lists some 700,000 distinct CDR3 sequences, roughly 36% of them singletons. The sample consisted of PBMCs. These receptors all come from a human donor in good health (CMV status not recorded). Some clones in this sample may be carry-over from other donors' samples.

The chain joins TRBV7-3 to TRBJ1-2; D gene ambiguous. Germline V gene data show CDR1 as SGHTA and CDR2 as FQGTGA. V lost 1 base and J 0 bases, leaving 15 bases between the germline ends. This CDR3 has 17 amino acids. The CDR3 region is CASSLSPPGVANYGYTF. The CDR3 nucleotides read TGTGCCAGCAGCTTAAGCCCCCCGGGAGTCGCTAACTATGGCTACACCTTC.

The J gene is TRBJ2-3, the V gene TRBV20-1; 8 bases are shared with TRBD2. Germline V CDR1 and CDR2: DFQATT, SNEGSKA (reference sequence). CDR3 length: 12 amino acids. Written as DNA, the CDR3 is TGCAGCCAGGGACTAGGCACAGATACGCAGTATTTT. It codes for CSQGLGTDTQYF.

As concerns this clonotype: This may come from a read error, since a much larger clone is one base off. The genes are TRBV6-6 and TRBJ2-7; TRBD1 matches 9 bases. This CDR3 has 15 amino acids. Germline V gene lookup returns CDR1 MNHNY and CDR2 SVGAGI (reference sequence). Losses at the gene ends were 6 bases for V and 1 base for J; bases not matched to a gene: 7. CDR3 in amino acids: CASRLTGQGSYEQYF. Written as DNA, the CDR3 is TGTGCCAGCAGGCTAACGGGACAGGGTTCCTACGAGCAGTACTTC.

With regard to this clonotype: Being one base from a much bigger clone, this may be a read error. The chain links TRBV6-5 to TRBJ2-4; 10 nucleotides align to TRBD2. The CDR3 length is 13 residues. CDR1 MNHEY and CDR2 SVGAGI come from the germline V gene. The CDR3 nucleotides are TGTGACAGCAGTACCACCGGGACTAGCGTTCAGTACTTC. The encoded protein is CDSSTTGTSVQYF.

This clonotype was counted a few times. The chain uses TRBV11-2 and TRBJ2-7; D gene ambiguous. The CDR3 is 14 residues long. V gave up 0 bases and J gave up 9 bases, with 15 bases separating them. Per the germline V gene, CDR1 is SGHAT and CDR2 is FQNNGV. The CDR3 is CASSLDVTTWVQYF. The CDR3 DNA reads as TGTGCCAGCAGCTTAGATGTCACGACTTGGGTGCAGTACTTC.

This clonotype was seen only a few times. The CDR3 DNA reads TGTGCCAGCAGCTTCGGGGACAGAGGAGAGACCCAGTACTTC. Translating it yields CASSFGDRGETQYF. The genes are TRBV7-3 and TRBJ2-5, with 7 bases fitting TRBD1. Germline V gene lookup returns CDR1 SGHTA and CDR2 FQGTGA. CDR3 length: 14 residues. V dropped 3 bases and J dropped 4; count of bases not matched to a gene: 5. The whole variable domain, remainder taken from reference TRBV7-3 and TRBJ2-5, is GAGVSQTPSNKVTEKGKYVELRCDPISGHTALYWYRQSLGQGPEFLIYFQGTGAADDSGLPNDRFFAVRPEGSVSTLKIQRTERGDSAVYLCASSFGDRGETQYFGPGTRLLVL.

This clonotype was observed many times. The chain combines TRBV7-9 with TRBJ2-2, with TRBD2 identical over 9 bases. The germline gives CDR1 SEHNR, CDR2 FQNEAQ (reference sequence). V trimming: 3 bases; J trimming: 1 base; junction bases outside the gene matches: 0. The CDR3 extends over 15 amino acids. The CDR3 coding sequence is TGTGCCAGCAGCTTTAGCGGGGGGAACACCGGGGAGCTGTTTTTT. Its translation: CASSFSGGNTGELFF. The full variable domain, rest sourced from reference TRBV7-9 and TRBJ2-2, is DTGVSQNPRHKITKRGQNVTFRCDPISEHNRLYWYRQTLGQGPEFLTYFQNEAQLEKSRLLSDRFSAERPKGSFSTLEIQRTEQGDSAMYLCASSFSGGNTGELFFGEGSRLTVL.

As regards this clonotype: Mismatch with germline at one junction end may stem from a read error. This chain joins TRBV5-3 and TRBJ2-1; no reliable D call. TRBV5-3 is annotated as an ORF whose role is uncertain. CDR3 length: 13 amino acids. The CDR3 nucleotides read TGTGCCAGCAGCTTGGAGTGGTACAATGAGCAGTTCTTC. Translating it yields CASSLEWYNEQFF.

The chain is built from TRBV7-6 and TRBJ2-5; D remains ambiguous. The CDR3 is 15 amino acids. Between the trimmed V and J ends, which lost 3 bases and 2 bases, there was a span of 13 bases. CDR1 is SGHVS and CDR2 is FNYEAQ in the germline V gene. The DNA for the CDR3 is TGTGCCAGCAGCTTTTCCCTCCGGGTACAAGAGACCCAGTACTTC. Protein product: CASSFSLRVQETQYF.

The chain has TRBV7-9 and TRBJ2-7; possibly TRBD1 for D (5 bases). The germline gives CDR1 SEHNR, CDR2 FQNEAQ (reference sequence). The CDR3 contains 14 residues. With 5 bases removed from V and 0 bases from J, the gap between germline ends came to 11 bases. The CDR3 DNA sequence: TGTGCCAGCAGCGTCGACAGCAACTCCTACGAGCAGTACTTC. This translates into CASSVDSNSYEQYF.

This clonotype was seen more than once but under ten times. This chain joins TRBV7-2 and TRBJ2-7; 12 bases fit TRBD1. CDR3 length: 15 residues. V was clipped by 5 bases and J by 2 bases; unmatched bases: 4. Germline V gives CDR1 SGHTA, CDR2 FQGNSA. The CDR3 nucleotides are TGTGCCAGCAGCCAGGGGACAGGGGGCGCCTACGAGCAGTACTTC. This codes for CASSQGTGGAYEQYF.

The chain is built from TRBV2 and TRBJ1-2; D gene ambiguous. Germline loops: CDR1 SNHLY, CDR2 FYNNEI. V was pared by 2 bases and J by 9 bases, with 19 bases between. This CDR3 has 15 residues. The chain's CDR3 is CASSELRQARSRYTF. The DNA of the CDR3 is TGTGCCAGCAGTGAATTACGTCAGGCCCGATCCCGCTACACCTTC.

The J gene is TRBJ2-7, the V gene TRBV2, with D maybe TRBD1 (6 bases). The V gene lost 1 base and the J gene lost 5 bases, with 9 bases spanning the gap. Germline V gives CDR1 SNHLY, CDR2 FYNNEI. The length of the CDR3 is 13 residues. The CDR3, as DNA: TGTGCCAGCAGTGAAGAACAGGGCGACGAGCAGTACTTC. Translated, it gives CASSEEQGDEQYF.